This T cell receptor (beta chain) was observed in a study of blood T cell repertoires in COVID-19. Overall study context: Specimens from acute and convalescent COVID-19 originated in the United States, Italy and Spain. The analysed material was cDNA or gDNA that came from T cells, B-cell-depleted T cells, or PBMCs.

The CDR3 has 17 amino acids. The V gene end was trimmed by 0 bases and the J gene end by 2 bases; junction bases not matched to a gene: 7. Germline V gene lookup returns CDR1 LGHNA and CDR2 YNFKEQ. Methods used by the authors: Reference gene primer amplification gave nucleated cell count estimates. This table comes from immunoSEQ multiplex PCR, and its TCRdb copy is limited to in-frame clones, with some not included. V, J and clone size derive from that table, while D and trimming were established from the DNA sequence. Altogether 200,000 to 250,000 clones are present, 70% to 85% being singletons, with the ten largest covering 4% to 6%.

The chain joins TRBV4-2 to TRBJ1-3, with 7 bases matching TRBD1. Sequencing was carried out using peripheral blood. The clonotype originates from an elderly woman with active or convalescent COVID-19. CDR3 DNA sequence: TGTGCCAGCAGCCAAGAGGGACCGGGACAGCCTGGAAACACCATATATTTT. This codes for CASSQEGPGQPGNTIYF.